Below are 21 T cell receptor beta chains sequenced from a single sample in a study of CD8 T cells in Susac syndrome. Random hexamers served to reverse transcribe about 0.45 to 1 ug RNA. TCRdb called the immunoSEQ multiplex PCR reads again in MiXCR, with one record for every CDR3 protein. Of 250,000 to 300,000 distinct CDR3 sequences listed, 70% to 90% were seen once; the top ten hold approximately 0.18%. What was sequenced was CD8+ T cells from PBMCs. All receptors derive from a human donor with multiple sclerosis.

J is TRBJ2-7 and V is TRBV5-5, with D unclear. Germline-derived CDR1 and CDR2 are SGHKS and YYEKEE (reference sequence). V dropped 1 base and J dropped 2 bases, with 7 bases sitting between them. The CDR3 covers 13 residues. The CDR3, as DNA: TGTGCCAGCAGCTTGTACAGCCCCTACGAGCAGTACTTC. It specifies CASSLYSPYEQYF. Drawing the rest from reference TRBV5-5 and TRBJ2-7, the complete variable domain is DAGVTQSPTHLIKTRGQQVTLRCSPISGHKSVSWYQQVLGQGPQFIFQYYEKEERGRGNFPDRFSARQFPNYSSELNVNALLLGDSALYLCASSLYSPYEQYFGPGTRLTVT.

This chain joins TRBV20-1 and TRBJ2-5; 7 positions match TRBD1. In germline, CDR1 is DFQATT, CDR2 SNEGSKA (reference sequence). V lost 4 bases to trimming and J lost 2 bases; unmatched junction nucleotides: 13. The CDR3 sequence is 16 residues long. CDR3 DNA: TGCAGTGCTACCTCAGCCGGGACAGATCGACAAGAGACCCAGTACTTC. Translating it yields CSATSAGTDRQETQYF.

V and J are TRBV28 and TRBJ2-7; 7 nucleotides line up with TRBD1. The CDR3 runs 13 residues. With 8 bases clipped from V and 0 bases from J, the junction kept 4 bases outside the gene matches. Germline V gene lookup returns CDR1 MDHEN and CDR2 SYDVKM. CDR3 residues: CASLDRSSYEQYF. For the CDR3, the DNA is TGTGCCAGCCTGGACAGGAGCTCCTACGAGCAGTACTTC.

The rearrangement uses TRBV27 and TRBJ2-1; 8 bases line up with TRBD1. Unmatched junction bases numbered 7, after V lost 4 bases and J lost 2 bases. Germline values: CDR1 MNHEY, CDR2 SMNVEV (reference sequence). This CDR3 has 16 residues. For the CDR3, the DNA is TGTGCCAGCAGTTCCCAACAGGGGGACCCCTACAATGAGCAGTTCTTC. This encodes CASSSQQGDPYNEQFF.

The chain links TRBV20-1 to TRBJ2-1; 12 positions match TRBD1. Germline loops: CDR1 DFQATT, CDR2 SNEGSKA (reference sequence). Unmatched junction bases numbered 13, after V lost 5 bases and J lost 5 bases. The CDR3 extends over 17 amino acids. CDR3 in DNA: TGCAGTGCTCGAGGGACAGGGGGCGTCTGGTTAAACAATGAGCAGTTCTTC. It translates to CSARGTGGVWLNNEQFF.

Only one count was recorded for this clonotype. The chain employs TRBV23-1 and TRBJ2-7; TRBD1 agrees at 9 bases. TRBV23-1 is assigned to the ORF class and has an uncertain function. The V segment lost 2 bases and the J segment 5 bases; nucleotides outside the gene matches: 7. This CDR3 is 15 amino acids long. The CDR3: CASSQGGTGSNEQYF. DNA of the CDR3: TGCGCCAGCAGTCAAGGAGGGACAGGGTCCAACGAGCAGTACTTC.

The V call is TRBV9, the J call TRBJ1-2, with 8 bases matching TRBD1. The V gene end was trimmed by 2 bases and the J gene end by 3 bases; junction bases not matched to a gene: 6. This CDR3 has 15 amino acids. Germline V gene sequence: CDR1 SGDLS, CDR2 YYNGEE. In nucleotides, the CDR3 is TGTGCCAGCAGCGTGACAGGGGTGGGGGACTATGGCTACACCTTC. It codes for CASSVTGVGDYGYTF.

CDR3 DNA sequence: TGTGCCAGCAGCCAAGATCGATTTGCGTCTAGCGGAAGCCTCTACAATGAGCAGTTCTTC. Residues: CASSQDRFASSGSLYNEQFF. J is TRBJ2-1 and V is TRBV4-2; TRBD2 agrees at 7 bases. After removal of 0 bases from V and 3 bases from J, the junction contained 17 bases not matched to a gene. Germline values: CDR1 LGHNA, CDR2 YNFKEQ. There are 20 residues in the CDR3.

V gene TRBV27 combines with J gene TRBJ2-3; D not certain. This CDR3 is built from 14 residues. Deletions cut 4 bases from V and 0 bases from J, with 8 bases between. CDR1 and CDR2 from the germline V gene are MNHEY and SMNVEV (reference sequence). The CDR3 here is CASSSLASTDTQYF. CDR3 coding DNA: TGTGCCAGCAGTTCCCTCGCTAGCACAGATACGCAGTATTTT.

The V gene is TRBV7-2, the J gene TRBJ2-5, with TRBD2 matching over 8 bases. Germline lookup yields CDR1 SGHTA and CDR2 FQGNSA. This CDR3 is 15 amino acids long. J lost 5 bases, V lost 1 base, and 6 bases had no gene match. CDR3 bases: TGTGCCAGCAGCTTAGATCCCCGGGGGGGGGAGACCCAGTACTTC. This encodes CASSLDPRGGETQYF.

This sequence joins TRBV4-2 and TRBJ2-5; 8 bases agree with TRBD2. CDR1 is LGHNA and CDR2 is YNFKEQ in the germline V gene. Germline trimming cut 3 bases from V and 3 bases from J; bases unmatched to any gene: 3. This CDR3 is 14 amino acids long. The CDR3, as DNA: TGTGCCAGCAGCCAGGACGGGGGGGAAGAGACCCAGTACTTC. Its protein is CASSQDGGEETQYF.

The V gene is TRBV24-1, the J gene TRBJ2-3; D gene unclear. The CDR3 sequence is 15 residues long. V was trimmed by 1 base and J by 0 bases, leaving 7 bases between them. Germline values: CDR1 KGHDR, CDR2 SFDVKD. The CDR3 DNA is TGTGCCACCAGTGATTTTGGCAAGAGCACAGATACGCAGTATTTT. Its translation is CATSDFGKSTDTQYF.

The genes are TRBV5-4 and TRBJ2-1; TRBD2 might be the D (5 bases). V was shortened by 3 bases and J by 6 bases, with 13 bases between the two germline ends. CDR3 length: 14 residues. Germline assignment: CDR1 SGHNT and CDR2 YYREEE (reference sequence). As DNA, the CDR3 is TGTGCCAGCAGCTCTCCTCGGCTAGCCAATGAGCAGTTCTTC. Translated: CASSSPRLANEQFF. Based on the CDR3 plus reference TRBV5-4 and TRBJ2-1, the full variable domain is ETGVTQSPTHLIKTRGQQVTLRCSSQSGHNTVSWYQQALGQGPQFIFQYYREEENGRGNFPPRFSGLQFPNYSSELNVNALELDDSALYLCASSSPRLANEQFFGPGTRLTVL.

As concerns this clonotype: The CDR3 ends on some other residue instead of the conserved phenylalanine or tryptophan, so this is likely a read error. The CDR3 protein is CASSLGATEAFL. CDR3 bases: TGTGCCAGTAGTCTCGGGGCCACTGAAGCTTTCCTT. V usage is TRBV19 and J usage is TRBJ1-1; tentatively, D is TRBD1 (5 bases). V was pared by 5 bases and J by 4 bases, with 8 bases between. The CDR3 is 12 residues long. Germline V gene data show CDR1 as LNHDA and CDR2 as SQIVND (reference sequence).

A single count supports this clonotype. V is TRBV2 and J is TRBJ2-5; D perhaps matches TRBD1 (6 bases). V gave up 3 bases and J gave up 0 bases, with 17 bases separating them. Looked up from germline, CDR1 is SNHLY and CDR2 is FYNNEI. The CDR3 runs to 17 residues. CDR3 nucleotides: TGTGCCAGCAGTGAGAACGGACAGCTTCGGTACCAAGAGACCCAGTACTTC. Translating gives CASSENGQLRYQETQYF.

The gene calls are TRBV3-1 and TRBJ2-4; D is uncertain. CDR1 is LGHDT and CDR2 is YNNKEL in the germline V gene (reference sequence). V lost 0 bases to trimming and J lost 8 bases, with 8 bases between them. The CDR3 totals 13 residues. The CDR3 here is CASSQDLEHIQYF. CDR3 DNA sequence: TGTGCCAGCAGCCAAGATCTGGAACACATTCAGTACTTC.

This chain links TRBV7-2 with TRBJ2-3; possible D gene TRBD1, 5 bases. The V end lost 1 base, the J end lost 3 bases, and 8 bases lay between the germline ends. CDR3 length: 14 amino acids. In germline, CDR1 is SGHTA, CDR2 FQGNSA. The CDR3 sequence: CASSLVGVTDTQYF. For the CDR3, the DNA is TGTGCCAGCAGCTTAGTAGGGGTTACAGATACGCAGTATTTT.

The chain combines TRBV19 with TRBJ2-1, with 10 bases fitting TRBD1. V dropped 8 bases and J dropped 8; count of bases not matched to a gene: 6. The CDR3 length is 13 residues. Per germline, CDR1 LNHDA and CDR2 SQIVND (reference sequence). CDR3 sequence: CASRDRGYDEQFF. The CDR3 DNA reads TGTGCCAGTCGGGACAGGGGATACGATGAGCAGTTCTTC.

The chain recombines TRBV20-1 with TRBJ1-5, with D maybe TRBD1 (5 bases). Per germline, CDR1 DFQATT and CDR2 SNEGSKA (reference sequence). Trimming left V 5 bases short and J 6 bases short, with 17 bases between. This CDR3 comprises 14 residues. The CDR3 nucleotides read TGCAGTGCTCGAACCCAGGGAGGGGTTCAGCCCCAGCATTTT. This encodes CSARTQGGVQPQHF.

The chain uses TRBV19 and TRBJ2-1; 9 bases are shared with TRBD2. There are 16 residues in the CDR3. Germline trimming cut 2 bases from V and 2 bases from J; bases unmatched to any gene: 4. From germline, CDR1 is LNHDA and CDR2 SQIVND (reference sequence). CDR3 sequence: CASSIRASGTYNEQFF. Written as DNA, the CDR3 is TGTGCCAGTAGTATAAGGGCTAGCGGGACCTACAATGAGCAGTTCTTC.

CDR3 coding DNA: TGTGCCAGCAGTTTAGGGCCGTTCACAGATACGCAGTATTTT. Translated, it gives CASSLGPFTDTQYF. The chain is built from TRBV27 and TRBJ2-3; D gene unclear. Germline V CDR1 and CDR2: MNHEY, SMNVEV (reference sequence). The CDR3 is 14 residues long. V lost 2 bases and J lost 2, with 8 bases in between.